The rows below give T cell receptor beta chains drawn from one sample of a study of beta chain features in type 1 diabetes. Here immunoSEQ multiplex PCR was the method, and the copy in TCRdb shows in-frame clones only, minus some. The sample comprises 130,000 to 150,000 clones, about 7% of which are singletons, and approximately 1.5% rests with the top ten. What was sequenced was central memory CD4+ T cells from blood. These TCRs come from a woman in her twenties or thirties in good health. Each CDR3 is given with its conserved first and last residue. Fields, in order: CDR3 protein, V gene, J gene, D gene. A D gene is named only where the DNA matches it firmly.

CASSSSSPDRAFAYNEQFF	TRBV28	TRBJ2-1	TRBD1
CAWDPTGGQETQYF	TRBV30	TRBJ2-5	TRBD1
CSVGSADYEQYF	TRBV29-1	NA	NA
CASSTGRRSYNEQFF	TRBV6-5	TRBJ2-1	NA
CSLGTSGGLQETQYF	TRBV29-1	TRBJ2-5	TRBD2
CASGQGGPYNEQFF	TRBV2	TRBJ2-1	TRBD1
CASSLDFNYGYTF	TRBV5-6	TRBJ1-2	NA
CASSVKGLEGTQYF	TRBV9	TRBJ2-5	NA
CASTPGLEHSGYTF	TRBV7-2	TRBJ1-2	NA
CASSTDRGGSYEQYF	TRBV18	TRBJ2-7	TRBD1
CASSVRAAYEQYF	TRBV2	TRBJ2-7	NA
CASSQGLGGEQFF	TRBV14	TRBJ2-1	NA
CAWRTGGGLREAFF	TRBV30	TRBJ1-1	TRBD1
CASSRGSSYNEQFF	TRBV4-3	TRBJ2-1	NA
CASSVGTGVGETQYF	TRBV9	TRBJ2-5	NA
CASSLGSGENQPQHF	TRBV7-2	TRBJ1-5	NA
CASSVRTGRTEAFF	TRBV6-1	TRBJ1-1	TRBD1
CSVESDWYNEQFF	TRBV29-1	TRBJ2-1	NA
CASSPRSGSGNNEQFF	TRBV7-2	TRBJ2-1	NA
CASSSALAGVVDTQYF	TRBV7-2	TRBJ2-3	TRBD2
CASSQDLRTDTQYF	TRBV4-3	TRBJ2-3	NA
CASSPPGDRGKTQYF	TRBV18	TRBJ2-5	TRBD1
CASRPHEGSEKLFF	TRBV7-9	TRBJ1-4	NA
CASQGRDYGYTF	TRBV19	TRBJ1-2	NA
CASSDRTGVGRQYF	TRBV5-6	TRBJ2-7	TRBD1
CASSPRTGSSGNTIYF	TRBV7-9	TRBJ1-3	NA
CASSRNSNFNEKLFF	TRBV9	TRBJ1-4	NA
CASSPPIGSGGGGYTF	TRBV28	TRBJ1-2	TRBD1
CATSREAQSTDTQYF	TRBV15	TRBJ2-3	NA
CASSTATGTGVNTEAFF	TRBV19	TRBJ1-1	TRBD1
CASSQGQGLGQPQHF	TRBV4-3	TRBJ1-5	TRBD1
CASSPTRTRSTGELFF	TRBV28	TRBJ2-2	NA
CASSLGTSQETQYF	TRBV5-4	TRBJ2-5	TRBD2
CASSIVRTSTDTQYF	TRBV19	TRBJ2-3	NA
CSVEGGGRGETQYF	TRBV29-1	TRBJ2-5	TRBD2
CASSVGGTGNTIYF	TRBV9	TRBJ1-3	NA
CASSPTGTGTYEQFF	TRBV4-3	TRBJ2-1	TRBD1
CASSLETGGSYEQYF	TRBV27	TRBJ2-7	TRBD1
CASSSGGVTTDTQYF	TRBV6-5	TRBJ2-3	TRBD1
CASATGTGPRETQYF	TRBV12-5	TRBJ2-5	TRBD1
CASSVGTKTYNEQFF	TRBV5-6	TRBJ2-1	TRBD2
CASSLVGSGSNEHYF	TRBV28	TRBJ2-7	NA